This T cell receptor beta chain was identified during a study of Graves' ophthalmopathy and Graves' hyperthyroidism (dated by TCRdb to the late 2010s). Regarding the complete study: Peripheral blood was collected at initial diagnosis, prior to any treatment. The study used signatures of the TCR beta repertoire to tell Graves' ophthalmopathy apart from Graves' hyperthyroidism and to predict which patients would progress to ophthalmopathy. In total, 135 blood samples were TCR-sequenced: 43 ophthalmopathy, over 70 hyperthyroidism and about 17 hyperthyroidism-to-ophthalmopathy patients. A discovery set of 100 patients (43 ophthalmopathy, under 65 stable hyperthyroidism) was enrolled to explore V-J signatures distinguishing ophthalmopathy from hyperthyroidism. An independent validation cohort comprised fewer than 20 hyperthyroidism patients and around 16 patients who later progressed from hyperthyroidism to ophthalmopathy. In roughly 6 hyperthyroidism patients, the T-cell repertoire of thyroid tissue was compared with the T-cell repertoire of blood. Once sampling was done, hyperthyroidism patients were given methimazole at a starting dose of 30 mg daily, while ophthalmopathy patients were given high-dose intravenous methylprednisolone. Study-wide conclusions, independent of this receptor: Among expanded thyroid clonotypes with frequency above 0.001, most also showed up in blood, which suggests that blood repertoires may reflect the thyroid immune response. In cross-validation, the 13-signature model distinguished ophthalmopathy from stable hyperthyroidism with 87.88% sensitivity and around 84% specificity, while in the test set the corresponding values were about 80% and 75%. In validation, the model predicted ophthalmopathy progression with nearly 71% sensitivity and 72% to 80% specificity; roughly 11 predicted patients were CT-confirmed with GO in a median of around 6 months. Sample size was not predetermined statistically, and investigators were not blinded to group allocation.

Ophthalmopathy patients were characterized by moderately to severely active disease, a Clinical Activity Score of at least 3, a NOSPECS grade of at least 4, and a disease duration under 3 months. Patients with other autoimmune diseases, uncontrolled infections, pregnancy or lactation were excluded from the study. Diagnosis was based on clinical symptoms, serum thyroxine, TRAb, thyroid ultrasound and orbital computed tomography. Using Ficoll-Paque density gradient centrifugation, PBMCs were isolated from 10 ml of fresh peripheral blood. Trizol reagent was used to extract the total RNA, and its quality was then checked on an Agilent 2100 Bioanalyzer. TCR beta CDR3 regions were amplified from RNA transcripts for repertoire sequencing. HTBI primers and the Qiagen OneStep RT-PCR kit were used in a first-round RT-PCR, which was followed by a second-round multiplex PCR, size selection and purification. Libraries were sequenced paired-end with 100 bp reads on an Illumina HiSeq2000. Per the original workflow: SOAPnuke was used to process the reads, throwing out any read that had adapters, had uncalled bases, had a mean Phred below 15, or lacked an exact constant-primer or identifier match. COPE v1.2.5 was used to merge high-quality paired reads. Clonotypes were defined as unique nucleotide sequences and were aligned to IMGT TRB V, D and J references using MiTCR v1.1. The analysis was limited to V-J combinations with a frequency above 0.0001, which together covered 99.2% of the repertoires. A TCR clonal expansion and chaos score per V-J combination was defined as the ratio of F50 clonal expansion to chaos observed in the TCRdist matrix. Welch's t-statistics and random forest were used to narrow the features down to about twelve V-J combinations, which were then fed into a naive Bayes classifier. The Morisita-Horn index was used to measure how similar the thyroid and blood repertoires were. TCRdb handled the public reads itself, with Q25 trimming in fastp and clone calling in MiXCR, and kept productive beta chains. Every distinct CDR3 protein forms one entry, paired with its most common genes and DNA. The V and J calls shown here were made by TCRdb, not taken from the authors' results. For this sample the table gives 740,000 or so distinct CDR3 sequences, of which roughly two fifths were detected only once. The ten largest clones capture 44% of the sample.

Trimming removed 5 bases from V and 7 bases from J, leaving 20 bases between the germline ends. The CDR3 spans 15 residues, from the cysteine through the phenylalanine. Just CDR3 DNA is preserved here, 45 bases in frame from base 1. The germline V gene (reference sequence) gives CDR1 as SEHNR and CDR2 as FQNEAQ. This clonotype was detected many times. It has no known antigen specificity. Nothing much larger sits one base from this clone, and base qualities are not available. The receptor chain draws on TRBV7-9 and TRBJ1-2; the D gene is perhaps TRBD1, on 5 matching bases. Material: peripheral blood. The sequence derives from an adult man with Graves' ophthalmopathy. The DNA reads as follows: TGTGCCAGCAGCCGACCAGGAGGGGACTTAGGTGGCTACACCTTC. It translates as CASSRPGGDLGGYTF.